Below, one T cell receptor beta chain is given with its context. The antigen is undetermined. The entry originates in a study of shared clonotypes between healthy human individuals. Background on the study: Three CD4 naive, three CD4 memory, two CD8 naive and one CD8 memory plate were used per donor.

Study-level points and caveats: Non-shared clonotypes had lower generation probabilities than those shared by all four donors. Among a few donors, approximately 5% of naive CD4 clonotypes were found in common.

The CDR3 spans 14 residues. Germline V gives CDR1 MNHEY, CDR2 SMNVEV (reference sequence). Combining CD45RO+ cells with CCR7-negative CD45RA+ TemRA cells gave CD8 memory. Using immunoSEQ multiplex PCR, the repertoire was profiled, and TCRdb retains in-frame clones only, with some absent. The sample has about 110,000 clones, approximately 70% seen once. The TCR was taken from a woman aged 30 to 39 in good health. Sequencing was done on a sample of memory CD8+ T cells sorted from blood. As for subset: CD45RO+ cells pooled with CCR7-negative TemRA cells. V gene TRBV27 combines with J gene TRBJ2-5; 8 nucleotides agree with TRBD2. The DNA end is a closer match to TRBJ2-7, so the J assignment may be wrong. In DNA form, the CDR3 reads TGTGCCAGCAGTTCTAATAGCGGGATTTACGAGCAGTACTTC. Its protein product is CASSSNSGIYEQYF.